This passage covers 32 T cell receptor beta chains from one sample sequenced in a study of blood T cell repertoires in COVID-19. Generated by immunoSEQ multiplex PCR, the TCRdb table keeps only in-frame clones and is missing some. The sample contains approximately 300,000 clones, roughly 84% of which appear only once. The specimen sequenced was peripheral blood. The receptors stem from a man aged 50 or older with active or convalescent COVID-19.

The chain employs TRBV28 and TRBJ2-3; D is perhaps TRBD2 (6 bases). The CDR3 extends over 15 amino acids. V was clipped by 6 bases and J by 4 bases, with 17 bases between them. Germline V lookup: CDR1 MDHEN, CDR2 SYDVKM. In nucleotides, the CDR3 is TGTGCCAGCAGCGGGGGAGCGCAATCCGCAGATACGCAGTATTTT. Translating gives CASSGGAQSADTQYF. Based on the CDR3 plus reference TRBV28 and TRBJ2-3, the full variable domain is DVKVTQSSRYLVKRTGEKVFLECVQDMDHENMFWYRQDPGLGLRLIYFSYDVKMKEKGDIPEGYSVSREKKERFSLILESASTNQTSMYLCASSGGAQSADTQYFGPGTRLTVL.

The chain recombines TRBV29-1 with TRBJ2-3; 9 bases map to TRBD2. The germline gives CDR1 SQVTM, CDR2 ANQGSEA. Trimming removed 4 bases from V and 5 bases from J; junction bases left unmatched: 7. There are 14 residues in the CDR3. CDR3 bases: TGCAGCGTTGCAGGGACTAGCATGATAGATACGCAGTATTTT. Translating gives CSVAGTSMIDTQYF.

The chain joins TRBV5-8 to TRBJ1-1; a weak D match, TRBD1 (6 bases). Trimming took off 4 bases at V and 5 bases at J, with 12 bases between the two ends. This CDR3 has 13 amino acids. Germline CDR1 and CDR2: SGHTS and YDEGEE. The CDR3 region has the DNA TGTGCCAGCAGCAAAGGGGGAGGGACTGAAGCTTTCTTT. It specifies CASSKGGGTEAFF.

The chain carries TRBV18 and TRBJ2-1; a possible D gene is TRBD2 (5 bases). The CDR3 is 16 residues long. V was clipped by 1 base and J by 0 bases, with 10 bases between them. The germline V gene encodes CDR1 KGHSH and CDR2 LQKENI. Written as DNA, the CDR3 is TGTGCCAGCTCACCACTAGCGCCGAGCTCCTACAATGAGCAGTTCTTC. Encoded protein: CASSPLAPSSYNEQFF.

This chain joins TRBV7-2 and TRBJ1-1; D call uncertain. Germline CDR1 reads SGHTA; CDR2 reads FQGNSA. Trimming pared 5 bases from V and 3 bases from J, leaving 4 bases between. The CDR3 totals 11 residues. CDR3 loop: CASSPYTEAFF. Here the CDR3 DNA reads TGTGCCAGCAGCCCTTACACTGAAGCTTTCTTT.

The rearrangement uses TRBV24-1 and TRBJ1-1; D is possibly TRBD1 (6 bases). Germline-derived CDR1 and CDR2 are KGHDR and SFDVKD. V lost 4 bases and J lost 13, with 12 bases in between. The CDR3 length is 11 residues. CDR3 sequence reads: CATSETTGFFF. The CDR3 nucleotides read TGTGCCACCAGTGAGACTACAGGGTTTTTCTTT.

The chain employs TRBV12-2 and TRBJ1-2; the D call in the table, TRBD1, was not verified against the DNA. TRBV12-2 is given as a pseudogene. This CDR3 spans 15 amino acids. The CDR3 nucleotides read TGTGCAAGTCGCGATATCAGGGGTCGCTGGGATGGCTACACCTTC. Its translation is CASRDIRGRWDGYTF.

This sequence joins TRBV7-2 and TRBJ1-1; perhaps TRBD1 as D (5 bases). The CDR3 contains 14 residues. The V and J ends lost 4 bases and 4 bases respectively, with 13 bases between them. The germline gives CDR1 SGHTA, CDR2 FQGNSA. As DNA, the CDR3 is TGTGCCAGCAGCTCGTCCAGGGAGGCCACTGAAGCTTTCTTT. Translated: CASSSSREATEAFF.

The chain employs TRBV2 and TRBJ1-1, with TRBD1 identical over 7 bases. V shed 2 bases and J 4 bases; nucleotides not matched to a gene: 4. Germline CDR1 reads SNHLY; CDR2 reads FYNNEI. The CDR3 extends over 14 amino acids. The CDR3 coding sequence is TGTGCCAGCAGTGAATCGACAGGGAGCACTGAAGCTTTCTTT. Translated: CASSESTGSTEAFF.

The chain links TRBV7-9 to TRBJ2-1; 10 positions match TRBD2. Germline CDR1 reads SEHNR; CDR2 reads FQNEAQ (reference sequence). This CDR3 comprises 13 residues. With 10 bases clipped from V and 6 bases from J, the junction kept 6 bases outside the gene matches. The CDR3 region is CATERGGLNEQFF. DNA for the CDR3: TGTGCCACCGAGCGGGGGGGACTCAATGAGCAGTTCTTC.

This chain uses TRBV7-2 with TRBJ1-4, with D possibly matching TRBD1 (5 bases). The CDR3 is made up of 15 amino acids. Germline CDR1 is SGHTA and CDR2 is FQGNSA. Trimming removed 3 bases at V and 3 bases at J, with 11 bases between. The CDR3 nucleotides read TGTGCCAGCAGCTTCCCGGGGGGGGCTAATGAAAAACTGTTTTTT. Translating gives CASSFPGGANEKLFF. Together with reference TRBV7-2 and TRBJ1-4, the CDR3 gives the full variable domain: GAGVSQSPSNKVTEKGKDVELRCDPISGHTALYWYRQSLGQGLEFLIYFQGNSAPDKSGLPSDRFSAERTGGSVSTLTIQRTQQEDSAVYLCASSFPGGANEKLFFGSGTQLSVL.

This clone has a handful of counts. This chain joins TRBV2 and TRBJ2-7; TRBD2 matches at 9 bases. Germline CDR1 reads SNHLY; CDR2 reads FYNNEI. V was pared by 1 base and J by 6 bases, with 7 bases of the junction left unmatched. The CDR3 runs to 15 residues. The CDR3 reads CASSEVSGRGGEQYF. The DNA for the CDR3 is TGTGCCAGCAGTGAAGTTAGCGGGAGAGGGGGCGAGCAGTACTTC.

The J gene is TRBJ2-1, the V gene TRBV30, with 13 bases lining up with TRBD2. Germline V lookup: CDR1 GTSNPN, CDR2 SVGIG (reference sequence). V was clipped by 5 bases and J by 3 bases; unmatched bases: 10. This CDR3 is 17 amino acids long. CDR3 residues: CAWEGTSGKFIYNEQFF. The CDR3 coding sequence is TGTGCCTGGGAAGGGACTAGCGGGAAATTTATCTACAATGAGCAGTTCTTC.

The chain combines TRBV10-3 with TRBJ1-1; the D gene is possibly TRBD1 (5 bases). V was shortened by 4 bases and J by 0 bases, with 9 bases between the two germline ends. This CDR3 has 14 amino acids. CDR1 and CDR2 (germline): ENHRY, SYGVKD. The CDR3 nucleotides read TGTGCCATCAGTGTCAGGGCCATGAACACTGAAGCTTTCTTT. It specifies CAISVRAMNTEAFF.

J is TRBJ2-5 and V is TRBV19; no reliable D call. The ends were cut back, 3 bases at V and 2 bases at J, with 7 bases in the middle. Germline CDR1 is LNHDA and CDR2 is SQIVND (reference sequence). The CDR3 runs to 13 residues. The CDR3 coding sequence is TGTGCCAGTAGTATCGGCAGGCAAGAGACCCAGTACTTC. This sequence encodes CASSIGRQETQYF.

The V gene is TRBV3-1 (or the pseudogene TRBV3-2), the J gene TRBJ1-2, with 10 bases matching TRBD1. With 4 bases clipped from V and 7 bases from J, the junction kept 12 bases outside the gene matches. This CDR3 contains 16 residues. Looked up from germline, CDR1 is LGHDT and CDR2 is YNNKEL (reference sequence). The CDR3 region is CASSLTRTGGRGGYTF. The CDR3 region has the DNA TGTGCCAGCAGCCTTACTCGGACAGGGGGACGGGGTGGCTACACCTTC.

The chain is built from TRBV7-2 and TRBJ1-2; 8 nucleotides align to TRBD1. Germline assignment: CDR1 SGHTA and CDR2 FQGNSA. The CDR3 has 13 amino acids. Unmatched junction bases numbered 4, after V lost 4 bases and J lost 6 bases. In DNA form, the CDR3 reads TGTGCCAGCAGCTCTTTACAGGGGGATGGCTACACCTTC. This sequence encodes CASSSLQGDGYTF.

This chain uses TRBV28 with TRBJ1-5, with 10 bases that match TRBD1. CDR1 is MDHEN, CDR2 SYDVKM, per germline. The CDR3 loop spans 14 amino acids. The trim removed 5 bases at V and 5 bases at J, leaving 3 bases unmatched. CDR3 sequence (DNA): TGTGCCAGCAGTGCCGGGACAGGGGATCAGCCCCAGCATTTT. Amino acids: CASSAGTGDQPQHF.

The chain couples TRBV28 to TRBJ2-1; 8 bases are a match to TRBD2. Per the germline V gene, CDR1 is MDHEN and CDR2 is SYDVKM. This CDR3 comprises 12 residues. J gave up 7 bases and V 4 bases, and 0 bases lay outside the gene matches. DNA of the CDR3: TGTGCCAGCAGTTCGGGAGGGAATGAGCAGTTCTTC. The encoded protein is CASSSGGNEQFF. The full variable domain, its missing parts supplied by reference TRBV28 and TRBJ2-1, is DVKVTQSSRYLVKRTGEKVFLECVQDMDHENMFWYRQDPGLGLRLIYFSYDVKMKEKGDIPEGYSVSREKKERFSLILESASTNQTSMYLCASSSGGNEQFFGPGTRLTVL.

V is TRBV7-3 and J is TRBJ2-1, with 14 bases that match TRBD2. V lost 5 bases and J lost 7; bases outside the gene matches: 10. The CDR3 contains 17 residues. The germline V gene encodes CDR1 SGHTA and CDR2 FQGTGA. The CDR3 spells CASSATSGRALRNEQFF. CDR3 DNA sequence: TGTGCCAGCAGCGCGACTAGCGGGAGGGCCCTTAGGAATGAGCAGTTCTTC.

This clone has only a few counts. An end of the junction differs from the germline gene, which may be a read error. The V call is TRBV7-6, the J call TRBJ2-7, with 12 nucleotides matching TRBD2. This CDR3 comprises 18 residues. The germline V gene encodes CDR1 SGHVS and CDR2 FNYEAQ. The CDR3 loop is CASSSRTSGRSESFEQYF. The DNA of the CDR3 is TGTGCCAGCAGCTCCCGAACTAGCGGGAGGTCCGAATCCTTCGAGCAGTACTTC.

As for this clone: The identical CDR3 is also encoded by other nucleotide sequences in the sample. The chain uses TRBV7-2 and TRBJ1-5; 9 bases agree with TRBD1. With 0 bases clipped from V and 7 bases from J, the junction kept 4 bases outside the gene matches. In germline, CDR1 is SGHTA, CDR2 FQGNSA. The CDR3 sequence is 15 residues long. The CDR3 region has the DNA TGTGCCAGCAGCTTAGCACAGGGGGCGGGACAGCCCCAGCATTTT. As protein: CASSLAQGAGQPQHF.

The chain uses TRBV6-5 and TRBJ2-7, with D possibly being TRBD2 (5 bases). This CDR3 is 13 amino acids long. The germline CDR1 and CDR2 sequences are MNHEY and SVGAGI. Trimming removed 7 bases from V and 3 bases from J, with 13 bases in between. The CDR3 DNA follows: TGTGCCAGCACCAGAGGGCCTAACTACGAGCAGTACTTC. Translating gives CASTRGPNYEQYF.

This sequence joins TRBV5-3 and TRBJ2-1; tentative D call: TRBD2 (5 bases). Being an ORF, TRBV5-3 has a function that is uncertain. This CDR3 region has 17 residues. V dropped 4 bases and J dropped 5 bases, with 22 bases sitting between them. The CDR3 DNA follows: TGTGCCAGAAGCCTCCCGGGGTGCGGAGTAGAGAACAATGAGCAGTTCTTC. The encoded protein is CARSLPGCGVENNEQFF.

The chain recombines TRBV5-1 with TRBJ2-6, with a possible D match to TRBD1 (5 bases). The ends were cut back, 3 bases at V and 4 bases at J, with 11 bases in the middle. The CDR3 sequence is 15 residues long. From germline, CDR1 is SGHRS and CDR2 YFSETQ. The CDR3 is CASSSNRFGANVLTF. The DNA for the CDR3 is TGCGCCAGCAGCTCTAACAGGTTCGGGGCCAACGTCCTGACTTTC.

V gene TRBV7-2 combines with J gene TRBJ1-3; D is uncertain. With 1 base removed from V and 0 bases from J, the gap between germline ends came to 4 bases. Germline CDR1 and CDR2: SGHTA and FQGNSA. This CDR3 contains 14 residues. In DNA, the CDR3 is TGTGCCAGCAGCTTAGGACACTCTGGAAACACCATATATTTT. Translation gives CASSLGHSGNTIYF.

This clone turned up a few times. The chain links TRBV5-6 to TRBJ1-6; unclear D gene. This CDR3 is 15 amino acids long. With 4 bases removed from V and 6 bases from J, the gap between germline ends came to 14 bases. CDR1 is SGHDT and CDR2 is YYEEEE in the germline V gene. Written as DNA, the CDR3 is TGTGCCAGCAGCCGTTCTCCGGTGGTTAATTCACCCCTCCACTTT. Protein product: CASSRSPVVNSPLHF.

This sequence joins TRBV9 and TRBJ2-7, with 7 bases lining up with TRBD2. Germline V gives CDR1 SGDLS, CDR2 YYNGEE. V shed 3 bases, J shed 0 bases, and the junction held 6 bases outside the gene matches. The CDR3 spans 15 residues. This CDR3 reads CASSGAGTNSYEQYF. The CDR3 region has the DNA TGTGCCAGCAGCGGTGCCGGGACTAACTCCTACGAGCAGTACTTC. The full variable domain, completed using reference TRBV9 and TRBJ2-7, is DSGVTQTPKHLITATGQRVTLRCSPRSGDLSVYWYQQSLDQGLQFLIQYYNGEERAKGNILERFSAQQFPDLHSELNLSSLELGDSALYFCASSGAGTNSYEQYFGPGTRLTVT.

The rearrangement uses TRBV7-2 and TRBJ1-5; D not resolved. CDR3 length equals 14 residues. CDR1 is SGHTA and CDR2 is FQGNSA in the germline V gene. Trimming removed 2 bases from V and 4 bases from J, with 9 bases in between. The CDR3 region has the DNA TGTGCCAGCAGCTTATCTGGGCTGAATCAGCCCCAGCATTTT. Encoded protein: CASSLSGLNQPQHF.

Concerning this clone: The sample carries other DNA sequences with the same CDR3. V and J are TRBV18 and TRBJ2-2, with 7 bases matching TRBD2. V trimming: 1 base; J trimming: 0 bases; junction bases outside the gene matches: 2. CDR1 is KGHSH and CDR2 is LQKENI in the germline V gene. This CDR3 region has 16 residues. This CDR3 reads CASSPRAGANTGELFF. The CDR3 DNA follows: TGTGCCAGCTCACCACGCGCGGGGGCGAACACCGGGGAGCTGTTTTTT.

Details on this clone: The same CDR3 also results from other DNA sequences found in this sample. V usage is TRBV18 and J usage is TRBJ2-5; 9 bases agree with TRBD2. The CDR3 runs to 15 residues. The V segment lost 4 bases and the J segment 0 bases; nucleotides outside the gene matches: 3. CDR1 and CDR2 from the germline V gene are KGHSH and LQKENI. This chain's CDR3 is CASSLRLADQETQYF. CDR3 DNA sequence: TGTGCCAGCTCACTGAGACTAGCGGACCAAGAGACCCAGTACTTC.

The V gene is TRBV28, the J gene TRBJ1-6; weak D call: TRBD1 (5 bases). With 5 bases removed from V and 5 bases from J, the gap between germline ends came to 16 bases. The CDR3 length is 16 residues. CDR1 is MDHEN, CDR2 SYDVKM, per germline. CDR3 DNA sequence: TGTGCCAGCAGTCAGGACGGACATCCAAATAATTCACCCCTCCACTTT. Residues: CASSQDGHPNNSPLHF. The variable domain in full, completed from reference TRBV28 and TRBJ1-6, reads DVKVTQSSRYLVKRTGEKVFLECVQDMDHENMFWYRQDPGLGLRLIYFSYDVKMKEKGDIPEGYSVSREKKERFSLILESASTNQTSMYLCASSQDGHPNNSPLHFGNGTRLTVT.